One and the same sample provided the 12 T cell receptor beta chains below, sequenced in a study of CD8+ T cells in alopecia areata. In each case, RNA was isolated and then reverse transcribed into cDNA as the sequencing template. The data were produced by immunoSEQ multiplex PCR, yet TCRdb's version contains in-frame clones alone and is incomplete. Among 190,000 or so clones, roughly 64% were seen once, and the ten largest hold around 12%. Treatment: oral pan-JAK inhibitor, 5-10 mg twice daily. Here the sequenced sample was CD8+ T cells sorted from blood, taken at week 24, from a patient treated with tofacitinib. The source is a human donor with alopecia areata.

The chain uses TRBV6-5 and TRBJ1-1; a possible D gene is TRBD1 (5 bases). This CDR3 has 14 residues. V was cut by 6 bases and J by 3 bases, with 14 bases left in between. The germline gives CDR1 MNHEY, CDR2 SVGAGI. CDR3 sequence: CASSPRDGYTEAFF. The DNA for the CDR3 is TGTGCCAGCAGCCCAAGGGACGGGTACACTGAAGCTTTCTTT.

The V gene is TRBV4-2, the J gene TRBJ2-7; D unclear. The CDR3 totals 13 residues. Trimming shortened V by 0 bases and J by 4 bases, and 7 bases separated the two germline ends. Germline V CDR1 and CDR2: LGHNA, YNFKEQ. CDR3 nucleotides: TGTGCCAGCAGCCAAGAGTTGGGTTACGAGCAGTACTTC. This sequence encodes CASSQELGYEQYF.

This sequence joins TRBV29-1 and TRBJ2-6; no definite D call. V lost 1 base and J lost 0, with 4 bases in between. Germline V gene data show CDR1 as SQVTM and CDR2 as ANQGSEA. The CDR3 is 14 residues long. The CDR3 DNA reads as TGCAGCGTTGAAGGTCACTCTGGGGCCAACGTCCTGACTTTC. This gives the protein CSVEGHSGANVLTF. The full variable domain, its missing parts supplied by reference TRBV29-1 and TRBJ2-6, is SAVISQKPSRDICQRGTSLTIQCQVDSQVTMMFWYRQQPGQSLTLIATANQGSEATYESGFVIDKFPISRPNLTFSTLTVSNMSPEDSSIYLCSVEGHSGANVLTFGAGSRLTVL.

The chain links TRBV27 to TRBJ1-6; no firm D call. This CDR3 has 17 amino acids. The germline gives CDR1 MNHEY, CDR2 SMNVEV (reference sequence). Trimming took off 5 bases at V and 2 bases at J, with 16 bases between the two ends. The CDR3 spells CASSPGEGKAYNSPLHF. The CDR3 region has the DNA TGTGCCAGCAGTCCGGGAGAGGGTAAAGCCTATAATTCACCCCTCCACTTT.

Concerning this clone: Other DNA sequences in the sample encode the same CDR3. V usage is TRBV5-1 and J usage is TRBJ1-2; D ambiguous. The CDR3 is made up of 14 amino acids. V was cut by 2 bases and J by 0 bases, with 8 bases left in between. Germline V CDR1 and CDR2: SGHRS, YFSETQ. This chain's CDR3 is CASSFGPTNYGYTF. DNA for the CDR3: TGCGCCAGCAGCTTTGGACCTACTAACTATGGCTACACCTTC.

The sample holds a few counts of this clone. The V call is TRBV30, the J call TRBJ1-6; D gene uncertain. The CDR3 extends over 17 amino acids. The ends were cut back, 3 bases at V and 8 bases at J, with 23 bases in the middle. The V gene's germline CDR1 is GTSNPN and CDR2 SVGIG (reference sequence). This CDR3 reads CAWSADLLPGMDSPLHF. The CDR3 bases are TGTGCCTGGAGCGCAGACTTACTCCCTGGAATGGATTCACCCCTCCACTTT.

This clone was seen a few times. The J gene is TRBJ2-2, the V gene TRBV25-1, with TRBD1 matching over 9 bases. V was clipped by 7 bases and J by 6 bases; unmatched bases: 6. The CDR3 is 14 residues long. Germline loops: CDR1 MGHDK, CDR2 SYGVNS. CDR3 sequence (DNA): TGTGCCAGCACCGGACAGGGGAGGGCCGGGGAGCTGTTTTTT. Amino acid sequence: CASTGQGRAGELFF.

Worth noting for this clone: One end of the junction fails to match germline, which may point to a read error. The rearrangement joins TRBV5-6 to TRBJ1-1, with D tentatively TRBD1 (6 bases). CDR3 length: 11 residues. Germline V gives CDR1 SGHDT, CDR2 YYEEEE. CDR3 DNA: TGTCCCAGCAGCTCCGGACAGCGAACTTTCTTT. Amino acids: CPSSSGQRTFF.

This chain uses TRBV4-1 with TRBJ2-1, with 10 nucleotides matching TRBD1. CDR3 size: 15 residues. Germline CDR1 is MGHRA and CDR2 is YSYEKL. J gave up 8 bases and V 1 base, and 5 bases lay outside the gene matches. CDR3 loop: CASSQVGTGEYEQFF. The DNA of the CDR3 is TGCGCCAGCAGCCAAGTCGGGACAGGGGAATATGAGCAGTTCTTC.

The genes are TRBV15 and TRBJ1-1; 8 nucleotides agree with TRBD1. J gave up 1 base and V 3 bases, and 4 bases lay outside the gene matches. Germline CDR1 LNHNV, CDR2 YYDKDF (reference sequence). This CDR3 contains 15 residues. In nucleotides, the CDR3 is TGTGCCACCAGCAGGAGGACAGGGAAGAACACTGAAGCTTTCTTT. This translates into CATSRRTGKNTEAFF.

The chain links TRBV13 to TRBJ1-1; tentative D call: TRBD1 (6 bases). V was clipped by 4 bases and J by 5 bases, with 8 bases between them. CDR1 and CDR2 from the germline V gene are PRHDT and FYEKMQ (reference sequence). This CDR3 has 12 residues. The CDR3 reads CASSSQGTEAFF. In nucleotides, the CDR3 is TGTGCCAGCAGCTCTCAGGGGACTGAAGCTTTCTTT.

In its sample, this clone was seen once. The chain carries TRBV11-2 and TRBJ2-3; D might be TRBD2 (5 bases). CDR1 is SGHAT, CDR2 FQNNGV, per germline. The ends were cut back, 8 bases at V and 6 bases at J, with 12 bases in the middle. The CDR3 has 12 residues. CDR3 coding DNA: TGTGCCAGCCGTGCGGGCGGGGATACGCAGTATTTT. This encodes CASRAGGDTQYF.